These T cell receptor beta chains were read from a single sample in a study of T cell responses to AZD1222 COVID-19 vaccine. Only in-frame clones appear in the TCRdb table, and some are missing; sequencing was by immunoSEQ multiplex PCR. This table holds under 150,000 clones, approximately 85% found once. The source was peripheral blood, collected on day 0 of AZD1222 vaccination. The receptors originated from an adult in good health. The CDR3 runs from the conserved cysteine through the conserved F or W. Each record gives: CDR3 DNA, CDR3 protein, V gene, clone size, D gene, J gene, CDR3 length. D genes are given only for firm matches. Clone size appears in some rows only: once, few, many, or a class for an expanded clone.

TGTGCCAGCAGTTTTCGGGGGGGTAGCAATCAGCCCCAGCATTTT	CASSFRGGSNQPQHF	TRBV27	NA	NA	TRBJ1-5	15
TGCACCAGCCTACTATGCGCATATGGCTACACCTTC	CTSLLCAYGYTF	TRBV1	NA	NA	TRBJ1-2	12
TGCGCCAGCAGCCACCCTTCTAGGGGCGGCGGTACGCAGTATTTT	CASSHPSRGGGTQYF	TRBV4-1	NA	NA	TRBJ2-3	15
TGTGCCAGCAGTTTATCGGGGGGTAACTATGGCTACACCTTC	CASSLSGGNYGYTF	TRBV27	NA	NA	TRBJ1-2	14
TGTGCCAGCAGCCTACAGACGCCGAACACCGGGGAGCTGTTTTTT	CASSLQTPNTGELFF	TRBV7-3	NA	NA	TRBJ2-2	15
TGTCTATGTAAGAGGACACAGAACACCGGGGAGCTGTTTTTT	CLCKRTQNTGELFF	TRBV6-5	NA	NA	TRBJ2-2	14
TGTGCCAGCAGTGAAGCATGGGCGAGCAATCAGCCCCAGCATTTT	CASSEAWASNQPQHF	TRBV6-1	NA	NA	TRBJ1-5	15
TGTGCCAGCAGTCGACAGGGGGCGAACGAGCAGTACTTC	CASSRQGANEQYF	TRBV6-6	NA	TRBD1	TRBJ2-7	13
TGTGCCAGTAGTATAGGGCGGGGTGGGGGCAATCAGCCCCAGCATTTT	CASSIGRGGGNQPQHF	TRBV19	few	NA	TRBJ1-5	16
TGTGCCAGCGGAATAGGGGATAGCAATCAGCCCCAGCATTTT	CASGIGDSNQPQHF	TRBV5-6	once	NA	TRBJ1-5	14
TGTGCCAGCAGCTTGGACAGCCATCGTGTGGAGACCCAGTACTTC	CASSLDSHRVETQYF	TRBV5-4	NA	NA	TRBJ2-5	15
TGTGCCAGCAGTTATATAGCGGGAGTGCCAGGCATTCAGTACTTC	CASSYIAGVPGIQYF	TRBV6-2/TRBV6-3	NA	TRBD2	TRBJ2-4	15
TGTGCCAGCAGTACCACCTATAACTATGGCTACACCTTC	CASSTTYNYGYTF	TRBV12-3/TRBV12-4	NA	NA	TRBJ1-2	13
TGTGCCAGCAGTGAACCCACAGGGGATATGGGCGCAGATACGCAGTATTTT	CASSEPTGDMGADTQYF	TRBV2	NA	TRBD1	TRBJ2-3	17
TGTGTCAGAAGCTTAGTGAACCGGGTGGCGCCTAGCCCCCTCCACTTT	CVRSLVNRVAPSPLHF	TRBV7-5	few	NA	TRBJ1-6	16
TGTGCCTGGAGTGTAGGGGGAGGGGGTGAAAAACTGTTTTTT	CAWSVGGGGEKLFF	TRBV30	NA	NA	TRBJ1-4	14
TGTGCCAGCAGCTTAGCAGGGCCTACGGATGAGCAGTTCTTC	CASSLAGPTDEQFF	TRBV7-3	NA	NA	TRBJ2-1	14
TGTGCCAGCAGCCCTTCGAGGGGGAACACTGAAGCTTTCTTT	CASSPSRGNTEAFF	TRBV9	NA	NA	TRBJ1-1	14
TGCAGCGTTGGATGGAATGAGCAGTTCTTC	CSVGWNEQFF	TRBV29-1	NA	NA	TRBJ2-1	10
TGTGCCAGCAGTGAAAGGTGGGGGGAACAGCGGTACAATGAGCAGTTCTTC	CASSERWGEQRYNEQFF	TRBV6-4	NA	NA	TRBJ2-1	17
TGTGCCAGCAGCTTGGGGCGGGGGAGCTACGAGCAGTACTTC	CASSLGRGSYEQYF	TRBV5-4	NA	TRBD2	TRBJ2-7	14
TGTGCCAGCAGCCAAGATGACCGGGGGGCCGTCTACGAGCAGTACTTC	CASSQDDRGAVYEQYF	TRBV3-1/TRBV3-2	NA	NA	TRBJ2-7	16